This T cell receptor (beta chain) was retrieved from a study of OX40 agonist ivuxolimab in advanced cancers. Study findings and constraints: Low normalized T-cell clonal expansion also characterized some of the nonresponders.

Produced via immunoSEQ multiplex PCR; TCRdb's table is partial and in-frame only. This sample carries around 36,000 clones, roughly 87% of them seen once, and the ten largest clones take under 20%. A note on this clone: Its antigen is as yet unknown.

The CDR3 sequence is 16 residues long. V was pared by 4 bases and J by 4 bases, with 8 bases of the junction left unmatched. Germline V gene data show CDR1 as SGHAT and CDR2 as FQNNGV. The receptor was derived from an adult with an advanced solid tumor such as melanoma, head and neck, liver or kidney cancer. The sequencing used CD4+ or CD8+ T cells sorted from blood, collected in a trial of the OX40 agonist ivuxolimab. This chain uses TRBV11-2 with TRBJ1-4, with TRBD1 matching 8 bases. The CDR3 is CASSYPPGQVNEKLFF. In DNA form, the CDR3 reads TGTGCCAGCAGCTACCCTCCGGGACAGGTTAATGAAAAACTGTTTTTT.